This TCR beta chain was profiled in a study of glioma-infiltrating T cells. Findings and caveats of the study: Gliomas, especially low-grade, showed above-expected tissue-blood divergence; non-neoplastic patients showed below.

The iRepertoire nested amplicon-rescue multiplex PCR amplified TCR alpha and beta CDR3s from RNA. MiXCR was run by TCRdb on the multiplex PCR reads, yielding one entry per CDR3 protein. The data contain under 150,000 distinct CDR3 sequences, under 25% of them singletons. Trimming pared 3 bases from V and 6 bases from J, leaving 13 bases between. There are 14 residues in the CDR3. CDR1 is SGHTA, CDR2 FQGNSA, per germline. This clonotype has a handful of counts. What it binds is not known. This clonotype was sampled from a human donor with low-grade glioma or glioblastoma, undergoing nonglioma brain surgery, or in good health (not recorded which). The sample was glioma tissue, nonneoplastic brain tissue, or PBMCs (not recorded which). The rearrangement joins TRBV7-2 to TRBJ2-3; D is perhaps TRBD2 (5 bases). In DNA, the CDR3 is TGTGCCAGCAGCTTGACCACTAGTACGGATACGCAGTATTTT. Translation gives CASSLTTSTDTQYF.